This T cell receptor (beta chain) was sequenced during a study of blood T cell repertoires in COVID-19. Study as a whole: From the United States, Italy and Spain came samples of acute and convalescent COVID-19. T cells, B-cell-depleted T cells, or PBMCs supplied cDNA or gDNA.

As originally analysed: Reference gene primer amplification in the assay estimated nucleated cell counts. Sequencing was performed with immunoSEQ multiplex PCR; in TCRdb, only in-frame clones are kept and a portion is missing. That table gives V, J and clone size, and the DNA gave D and trimming. Of around 300,000 clones detected, 70% to 90% appear once; the ten largest clones hold less than 3%. Germline V gene data show CDR1 as SGHTA and CDR2 as FQGTGA. V was clipped by 4 bases and J by 5 bases; unmatched bases: 5. This CDR3 spans 14 amino acids. This TCR derives from a woman between 25 and 40 years old with active or convalescent COVID-19. The sample consisted of peripheral blood. The chain links TRBV7-3 to TRBJ1-5, with 7 bases lining up with TRBD1. CDR3 DNA: TGTGCCAGCAGCTCCAGACAGGGATATCAGCCCCAGCATTTT. Translating gives CASSSRQGYQPQHF.